This entry is about one T cell receptor beta chain. The data stem from a study of cytomegalovirus exposure and HLA in healthy donors. PCR was performed using 60 Vbeta and 13 Jbeta primers. Repertoires were generated with immunoSEQ multiplex PCR, while TCRdb's copy carries only in-frame clones and drops some. The sample lists fewer than 100,000 clones; 60% to 80% were seen once. The ends were cut back, 4 bases at V and 3 bases at J, with 10 bases in the middle. Germline V gene data show CDR1 as LNHDA and CDR2 as SQIVND (reference sequence). This CDR3 is built from 14 residues. Donors were ostensibly healthy at sampling, although undocumented immune exposures were probable.

Sample: PBMCs. The gene calls are TRBV19 and TRBJ1-5; D may be TRBD1 (6 bases). This sequence originates from a female donor in good health and CMV-seronegative. The CDR3 here is CASSKDSLNQPQHF. CDR3 in DNA: TGTGCCAGTAGTAAGGACAGCCTCAATCAGCCCCAGCATTTT.